This TCR beta chain was captured in a study of blood T cells in healthy people across ages. A J-beta primer mix and a sample-barcoded 5' primer were used in a second PCR of about 7 to 12 cycles. A template-switch adaptor containing 12 random nucleotides labeled each cDNA molecule. Each sample provided no less than 2.5 million CDR3-containing paired-end reads. TCRdb reprocessed the 5' RACE reads via MiXCR and lists one record per CDR3 protein. The sample has more than 550,000 distinct CDR3 sequences; about 20% are singletons. This CDR3 spans 14 amino acids. Germline trimming cut 7 bases from V and 1 base from J; bases unmatched to any gene: 2. In this sample, this clonotype turned up a few times.

This sequence joins TRBV12-3 or TRBV12-4 and TRBJ2-2; 8 nucleotides agree with TRBD1. Sample: blood. The clonotype originates from an older man in good health. This chain's CDR3 is CASTDRGNTGELFF. CDR3 DNA sequence: TGTGCCAGCACCGACAGGGGGAACACCGGGGAGCTGTTTTTT.